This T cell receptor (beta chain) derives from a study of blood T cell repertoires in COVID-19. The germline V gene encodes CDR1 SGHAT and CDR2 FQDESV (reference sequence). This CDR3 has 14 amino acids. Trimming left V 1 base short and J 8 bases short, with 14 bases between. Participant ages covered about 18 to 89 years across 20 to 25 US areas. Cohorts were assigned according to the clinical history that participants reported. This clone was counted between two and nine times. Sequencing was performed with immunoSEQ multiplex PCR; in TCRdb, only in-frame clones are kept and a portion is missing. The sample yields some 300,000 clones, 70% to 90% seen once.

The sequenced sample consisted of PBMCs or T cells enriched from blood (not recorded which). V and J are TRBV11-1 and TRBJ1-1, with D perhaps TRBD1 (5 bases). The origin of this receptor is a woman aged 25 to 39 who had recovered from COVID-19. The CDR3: CASSLGWGGSEAFF. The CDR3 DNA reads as TGTGCCAGCAGCTTAGGATGGGGCGGCAGCGAAGCTTTCTTT.